The entry below gives a single TCR beta chain sequence along with its context. As yet, its antigen is unknown. Profiled with immunoSEQ multiplex PCR; TCRdb holds only in-frame clones, not every one. Among about 130,000 clones, 90% to 95% were seen once, and the ten largest hold 7.5% to 9.5%. Germline V gene data show CDR1 as GTSNPN and CDR2 as SVGIG (reference sequence). V lost 2 bases to trimming and J lost 4 bases, with 9 bases between them. The CDR3 runs 13 residues. The sample belongs to a study of T cell responses to AZD1222 COVID-19 vaccine. Study-level findings and limits: Just six people given AZD1222 tested seropositive at baseline.

The rearrangement links TRBV30 to TRBJ1-5; D remains ambiguous. The sample consisted of peripheral blood, taken on day 0 of AZD1222 vaccination. This receptor was obtained from an adult in good health. The CDR3 spells CAWSPGLNQPQHF. DNA of the CDR3: TGTGCCTGGAGTCCGGGCTTGAATCAGCCCCAGCATTTT.